This T cell receptor (beta chain) comes out of a study of regulatory T cells in long-lasting Graves disease. The study, taken as a whole, reports: Repertoires from persistent disease leaned toward TRBV28, TRBJ1-2 and TRBJ2-5. With under 3,500 shared public clonotypes, persistent patients exceeded new patients, who shared just over 950.

Concerning this clonotype: Its matching antigen is unknown.

Time point in this sample: persistent/refractory GD, antithyroid drugs over 5 years with positive TRAb. Isolated PBMC RNA provided the starting material for the TCR library. The patient group derived from an endocrinology department in Xi'an, China. Building the TCR beta libraries relied on iRepertoire HTBI primers, and CDR3 regions underwent Arm-PCR. One entry per CDR3 protein results from TCRdb running MiXCR on the multiplex PCR reads. The sample includes 500,000 to 700,000 distinct CDR3 sequences, 25% to 30% of them seen just once. The germline V and J ends were trimmed by 6 bases and 6 bases, with 3 bases remaining between them. The CDR3 consists of 10 residues. In germline, CDR1 is MNHEY, CDR2 SMNVEV (reference sequence).

The sequence derives from a female donor with Graves disease. Sequenced here: peripheral blood mononuclear cells (PBMCs), sampled when the disease was refractory, from a patient treated with antithyroid drugs. This chain joins TRBV27 and TRBJ1-5; D ambiguous. The CDR3 region is CASRGQPQHF. CDR3 DNA: TGTGCCAGCAGGGGTCAGCCCCAGCATTTT.